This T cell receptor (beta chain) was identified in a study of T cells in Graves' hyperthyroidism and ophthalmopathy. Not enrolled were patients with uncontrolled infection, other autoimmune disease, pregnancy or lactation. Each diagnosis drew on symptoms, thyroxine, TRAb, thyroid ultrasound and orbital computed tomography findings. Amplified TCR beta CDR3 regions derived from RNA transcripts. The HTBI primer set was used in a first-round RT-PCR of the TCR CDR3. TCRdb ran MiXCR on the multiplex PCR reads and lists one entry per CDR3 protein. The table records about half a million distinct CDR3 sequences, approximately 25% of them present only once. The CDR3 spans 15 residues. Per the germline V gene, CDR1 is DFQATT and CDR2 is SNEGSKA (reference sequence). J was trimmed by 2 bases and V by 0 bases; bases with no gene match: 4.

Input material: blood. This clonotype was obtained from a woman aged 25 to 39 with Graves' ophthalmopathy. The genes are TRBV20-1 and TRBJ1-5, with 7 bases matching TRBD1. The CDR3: CSARDLGQGNQPQHF. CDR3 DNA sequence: TGCAGTGCTAGAGATCTTGGACAGGGCAATCAGCCCCAGCATTTT.